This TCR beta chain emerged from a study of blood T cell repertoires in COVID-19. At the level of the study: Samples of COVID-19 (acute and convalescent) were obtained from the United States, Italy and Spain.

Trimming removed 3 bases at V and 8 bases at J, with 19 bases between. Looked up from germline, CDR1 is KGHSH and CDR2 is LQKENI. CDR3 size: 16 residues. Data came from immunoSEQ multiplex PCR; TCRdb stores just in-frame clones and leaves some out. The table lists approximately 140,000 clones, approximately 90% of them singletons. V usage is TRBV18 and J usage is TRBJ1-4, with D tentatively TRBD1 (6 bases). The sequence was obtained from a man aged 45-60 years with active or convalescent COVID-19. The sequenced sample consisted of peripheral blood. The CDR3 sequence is CASSPVCEGQHEKLFF. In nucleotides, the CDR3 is TGTGCCAGCTCACCCGTTTGTGAAGGACAGCACGAAAAACTGTTTTTT.